The present TCR beta chain was sequenced within a study of graft-versus-host responses after intestinal transplantation. From germline, CDR1 is SGHVS and CDR2 FQNEAQ. The CDR3 spans 14 residues. V was clipped by 1 base and J by 1 base, with 7 bases between them. The protocol was immunoSEQ multiplex PCR, while the TCRdb copy is restricted to in-frame clones and leaves out a portion. Among under 15,000 clones, roughly 93% were seen once, and the ten largest hold 4% to 5.5%. The sample consisted of PBMCs, taken approximately 35 months after intestinal transplantation. The clonotype was recovered from a human patient who received an intestinal transplant, so some T cells may come from the graft donor. The chain recombines TRBV7-8 with TRBJ1-1; D is possibly TRBD1 (5 bases). CDR3 DNA sequence: TGTGCCAGCAGCTTAGTGGGGGGGAACACTGAAGCTTTCTTT. It encodes CASSLVGGNTEAFF.